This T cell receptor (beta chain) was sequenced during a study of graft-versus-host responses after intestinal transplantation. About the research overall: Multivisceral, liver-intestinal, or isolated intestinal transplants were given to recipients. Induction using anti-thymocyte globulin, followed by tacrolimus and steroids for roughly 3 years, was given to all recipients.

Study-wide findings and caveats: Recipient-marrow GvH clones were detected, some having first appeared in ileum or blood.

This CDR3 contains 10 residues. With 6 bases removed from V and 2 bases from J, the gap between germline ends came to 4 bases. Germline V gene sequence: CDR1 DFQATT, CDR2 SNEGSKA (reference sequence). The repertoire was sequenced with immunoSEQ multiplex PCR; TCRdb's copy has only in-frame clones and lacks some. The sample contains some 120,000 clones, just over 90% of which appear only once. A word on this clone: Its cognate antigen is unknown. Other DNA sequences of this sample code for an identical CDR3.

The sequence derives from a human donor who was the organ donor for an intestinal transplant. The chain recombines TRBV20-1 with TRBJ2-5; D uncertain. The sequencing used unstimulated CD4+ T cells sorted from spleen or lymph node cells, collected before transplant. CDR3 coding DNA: TGCAGTGCCCGGCAAGAGACCCAGTACTTC. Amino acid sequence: CSARQETQYF.